This TCR beta chain was observed in a study of T cell responses to AZD1222 COVID-19 vaccine. The V and J ends lost 5 bases and 4 bases respectively, with 14 bases between them. Germline V lookup: CDR1 SNHLY, CDR2 FYNNEI. The CDR3 contains 14 residues. The protocol was immunoSEQ multiplex PCR, while the TCRdb copy is restricted to in-frame clones and leaves out a portion. The top ten clones hold 1% to 1.5% of a sample with approximately 100,000 clones, 90% of them seen once. This sequence joins TRBV2 and TRBJ1-1; no clear D gene. The TCR originated in an adult in good health. Sequences were derived from peripheral blood, sampled on day 0 of AZD1222 vaccination. CDR3 DNA: TGTGCCAGCAGTTACACGGCGGAACCCACTGAAGCTTTCTTT. Translated, it gives CASSYTAEPTEAFF.